This TCR beta chain was retrieved from a study of tumor-infiltrating lymphocytes in primary liver carcinoma. In the study overall: Patients were men and women aged 30 to 69 years. The number of productive TCRbeta reads per sample ranged from roughly 3.5 to 7.13 million and was similar across tissue types.

The investigators made TCR beta cDNA from approximately 0.5 ug total RNA, using a constant-region primer. Slightly modified ARM-PCR served as the procedure for the TCR beta libraries. These libraries came from three rounds of nested multiplex PCR. The two initial PCR rounds, nine to eleven cycles each, used TRBV1-TRBV30 forward and C-beta reverse primers. Each CDR3 protein gets one entry after TCRdb re-called the multiplex PCR reads with MiXCR. Of nearly 200,000 distinct CDR3 sequences listed, roughly two thirds are singletons. The CDR3 totals 18 residues. Germline CDR1 SGHAT, CDR2 FQNNGV. To note about this clonotype: Antigen: not known. At one end the junction does not follow the germline gene, possibly because of a read error.

Germline DNA was also extracted, with blood RNA taken from unsorted whole blood. Overall study findings and caveats: Lower overlap was observed for tumor-adjacent and tumor-blood pairs relative to tumor region pairs. The difference in top-250-clone fraction between tumors and blood was significant, favoring tumors (p = 0.039).

The specimen was peripheral blood. This sequence was found in a woman aged 55-69 years with primary liver carcinoma and hepatitis B virus infection. The V call is TRBV11-2, the J call TRBJ2-2; D is perhaps TRBD1 or TRBD2 (5 bases each). The CDR3 region is CASIITATWTVGTGELLF. CDR3 DNA sequence: TGTGCCAGCATCATCACCGCTACATGGACGGTGGGGACCGGGGAGCTGTTGTTT.